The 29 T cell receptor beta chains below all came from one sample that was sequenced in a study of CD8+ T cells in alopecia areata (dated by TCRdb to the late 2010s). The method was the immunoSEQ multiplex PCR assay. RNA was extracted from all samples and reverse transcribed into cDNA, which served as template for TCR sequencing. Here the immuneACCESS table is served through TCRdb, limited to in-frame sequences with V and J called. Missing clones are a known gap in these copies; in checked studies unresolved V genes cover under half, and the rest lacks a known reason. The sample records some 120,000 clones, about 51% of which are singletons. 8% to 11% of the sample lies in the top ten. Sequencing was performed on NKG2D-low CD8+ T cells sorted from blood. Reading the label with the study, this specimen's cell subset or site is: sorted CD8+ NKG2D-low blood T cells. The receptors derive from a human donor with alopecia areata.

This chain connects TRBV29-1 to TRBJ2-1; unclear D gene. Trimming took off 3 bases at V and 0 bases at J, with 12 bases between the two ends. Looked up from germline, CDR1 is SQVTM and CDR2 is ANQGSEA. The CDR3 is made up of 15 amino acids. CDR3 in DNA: TGCAGCGTTGATATTGAGGCCGTCTCCTACAATGAGCAGTTCTTC. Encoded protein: CSVDIEAVSYNEQFF.

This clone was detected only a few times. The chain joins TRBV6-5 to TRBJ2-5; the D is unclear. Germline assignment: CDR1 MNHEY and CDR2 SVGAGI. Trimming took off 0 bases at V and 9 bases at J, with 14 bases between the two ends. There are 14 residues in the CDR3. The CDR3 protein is CASSYSGPQQAQYF. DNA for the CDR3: TGTGCCAGCAGTTACTCGGGTCCCCAGCAGGCCCAGTACTTC.

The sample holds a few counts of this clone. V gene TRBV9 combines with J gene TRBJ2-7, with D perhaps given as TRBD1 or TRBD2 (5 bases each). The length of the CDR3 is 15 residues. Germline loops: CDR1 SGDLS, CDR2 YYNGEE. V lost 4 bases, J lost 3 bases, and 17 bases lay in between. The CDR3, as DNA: TGTGCCAGCAGCCCAAATATCGGGGCATACTACGAGCAGTACTTC. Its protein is CASSPNIGAYYEQYF.

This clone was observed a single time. The CDR3 spells CSVDLPPGGDRGHHQREFTDTQYF. CDR3 nucleotide sequence: TGCAGCGTTGACTTACCTCCGGGAGGGGACAGGGGGCACCACCAGCGGGAGTTCACAGATACGCAGTATTTT. V and J are TRBV29-1 and TRBJ2-3; the match to TRBD1 covers 12 bases. Looked up from germline, CDR1 is SQVTM and CDR2 is ANQGSEA. With V trimmed by 3 bases and J by 2 bases, 30 bases remained unmatched. There are 24 residues in the CDR3.

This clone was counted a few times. The CDR3 coding sequence is TGTGCCAGCGGGTCTAGCGGAAGCACAGATACGCAGTATTTT. Its protein product is CASGSSGSTDTQYF. V and J are TRBV28 and TRBJ2-3; 7 nucleotides line up with TRBD2. CDR1 is MDHEN and CDR2 is SYDVKM in the germline V gene. Losses at the gene ends were 8 bases for V and 0 bases for J; bases not matched to a gene: 5. The CDR3 sequence is 14 residues long.

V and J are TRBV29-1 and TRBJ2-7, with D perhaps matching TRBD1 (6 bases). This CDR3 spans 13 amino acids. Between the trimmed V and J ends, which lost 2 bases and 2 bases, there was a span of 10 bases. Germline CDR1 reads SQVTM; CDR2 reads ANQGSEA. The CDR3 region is CSVEQGTTYEQYF. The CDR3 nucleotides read TGCAGCGTTGAACAGGGGACGACCTACGAGCAGTACTTC.

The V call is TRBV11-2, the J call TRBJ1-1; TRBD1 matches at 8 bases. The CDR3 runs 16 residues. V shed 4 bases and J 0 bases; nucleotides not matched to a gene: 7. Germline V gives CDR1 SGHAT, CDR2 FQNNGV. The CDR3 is CASSSGTGGLNTEAFF. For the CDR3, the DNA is TGTGCCAGCAGCTCAGGGACAGGTGGACTGAACACTGAAGCTTTCTTT.

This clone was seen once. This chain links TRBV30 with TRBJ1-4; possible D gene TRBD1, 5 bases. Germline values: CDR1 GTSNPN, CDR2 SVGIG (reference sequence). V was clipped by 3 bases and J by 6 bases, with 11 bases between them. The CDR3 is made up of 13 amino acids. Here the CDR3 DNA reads TGTGCCTGGAGCGGAGACAGTTATGAAAAACTGTTTTTT. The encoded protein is CAWSGDSYEKLFF.

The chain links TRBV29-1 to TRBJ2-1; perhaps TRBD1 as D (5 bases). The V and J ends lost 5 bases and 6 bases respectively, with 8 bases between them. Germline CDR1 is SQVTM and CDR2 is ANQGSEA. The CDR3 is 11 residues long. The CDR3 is CSVKQVNEQFF. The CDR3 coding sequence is TGCAGCGTTAAACAGGTCAATGAGCAGTTCTTC.

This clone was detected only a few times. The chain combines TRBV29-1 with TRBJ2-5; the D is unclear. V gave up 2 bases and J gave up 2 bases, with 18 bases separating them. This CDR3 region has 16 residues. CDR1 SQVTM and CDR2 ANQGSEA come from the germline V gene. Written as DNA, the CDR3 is TGCAGCGTTGAAAGTGATGTGGGTTTACTACAAGAGACCCAGTACTTC. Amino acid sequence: CSVESDVGLLQETQYF.

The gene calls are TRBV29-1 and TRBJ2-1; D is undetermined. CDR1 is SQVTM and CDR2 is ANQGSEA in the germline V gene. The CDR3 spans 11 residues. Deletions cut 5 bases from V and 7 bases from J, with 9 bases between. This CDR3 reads CSVRLKNEQFF. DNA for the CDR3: TGCAGCGTTCGTCTGAAGAATGAGCAGTTCTTC.

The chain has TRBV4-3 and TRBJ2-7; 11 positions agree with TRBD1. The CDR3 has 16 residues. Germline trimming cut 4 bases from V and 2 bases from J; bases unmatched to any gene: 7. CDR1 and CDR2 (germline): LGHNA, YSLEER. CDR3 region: CASSPVPGQGAYEQYF. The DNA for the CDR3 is TGCGCCAGCAGCCCGGTCCCGGGACAGGGGGCCTACGAGCAGTACTTC.

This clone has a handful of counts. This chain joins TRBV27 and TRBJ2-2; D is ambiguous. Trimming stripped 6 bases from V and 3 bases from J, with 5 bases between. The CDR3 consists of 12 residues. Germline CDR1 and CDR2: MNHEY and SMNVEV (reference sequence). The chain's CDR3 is CASSEDTGELFF. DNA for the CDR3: TGTGCCAGCAGCGAGGACACCGGGGAGCTGTTTTTT.

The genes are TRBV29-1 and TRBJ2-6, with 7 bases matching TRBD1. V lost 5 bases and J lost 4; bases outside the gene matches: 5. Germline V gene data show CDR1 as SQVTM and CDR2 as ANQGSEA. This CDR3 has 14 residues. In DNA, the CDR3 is TGCAGCGTTACTACAGGGGTCGGGGCCAACGTCCTGACTTTC. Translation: CSVTTGVGANVLTF. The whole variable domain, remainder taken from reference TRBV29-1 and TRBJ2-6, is SAVISQKPSRDICQRGTSLTIQCQVDSQVTMMFWYRQQPGQSLTLIATANQGSEATYESGFVIDKFPISRPNLTFSTLTVSNMSPEDSSIYLCSVTTGVGANVLTFGAGSRLTVL.

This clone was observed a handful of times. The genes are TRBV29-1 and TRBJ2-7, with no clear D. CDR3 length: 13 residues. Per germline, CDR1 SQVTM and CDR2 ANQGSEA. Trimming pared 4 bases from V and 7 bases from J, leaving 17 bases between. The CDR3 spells CSVVRQLAPEQYF. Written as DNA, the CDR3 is TGCAGCGTTGTGAGGCAGCTGGCCCCGGAGCAGTACTTC.

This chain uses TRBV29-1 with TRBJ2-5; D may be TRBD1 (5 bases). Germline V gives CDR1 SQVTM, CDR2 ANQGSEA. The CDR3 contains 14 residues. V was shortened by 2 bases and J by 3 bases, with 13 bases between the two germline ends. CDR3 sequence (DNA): TGCAGCGTTGAACTCGACCCGACAGAAGAGACCCAGTACTTC. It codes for CSVELDPTEETQYF. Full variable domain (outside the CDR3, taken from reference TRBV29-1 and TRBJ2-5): SAVISQKPSRDICQRGTSLTIQCQVDSQVTMMFWYRQQPGQSLTLIATANQGSEATYESGFVIDKFPISRPNLTFSTLTVSNMSPEDSSIYLCSVELDPTEETQYFGPGTRLLVL.

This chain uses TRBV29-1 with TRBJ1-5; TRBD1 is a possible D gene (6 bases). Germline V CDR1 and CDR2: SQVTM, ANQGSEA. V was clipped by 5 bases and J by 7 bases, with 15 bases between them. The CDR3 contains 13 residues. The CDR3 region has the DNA TGCAGCGTTTTGGGCGGAGGGGGACAGCCCCAGCATTTT. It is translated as CSVLGGGGQPQHF.

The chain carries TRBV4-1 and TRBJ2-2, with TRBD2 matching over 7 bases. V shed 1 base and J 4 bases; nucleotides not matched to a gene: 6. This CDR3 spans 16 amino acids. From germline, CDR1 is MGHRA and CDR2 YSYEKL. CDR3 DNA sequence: TGCGCCAGCAGCCAAGTACGAGGGGAGGGCACCGGGGAGCTGTTTTTT. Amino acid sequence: CASSQVRGEGTGELFF.

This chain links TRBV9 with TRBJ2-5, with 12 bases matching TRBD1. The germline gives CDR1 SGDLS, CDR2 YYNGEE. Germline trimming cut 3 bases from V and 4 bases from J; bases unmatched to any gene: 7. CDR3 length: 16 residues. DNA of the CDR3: TGTGCCAGCAGCGATACCGGGACAGGGGGCGGAGAGACCCAGTACTTC. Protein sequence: CASSDTGTGGGETQYF.

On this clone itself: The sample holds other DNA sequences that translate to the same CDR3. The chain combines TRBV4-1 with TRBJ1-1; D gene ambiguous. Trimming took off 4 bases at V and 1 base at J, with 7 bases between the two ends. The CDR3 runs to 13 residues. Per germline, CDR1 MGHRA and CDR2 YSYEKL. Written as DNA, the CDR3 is TGCGCCAGCAGCCCATCGGGGAACACTGAAGCTTTCTTT. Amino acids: CASSPSGNTEAFF.

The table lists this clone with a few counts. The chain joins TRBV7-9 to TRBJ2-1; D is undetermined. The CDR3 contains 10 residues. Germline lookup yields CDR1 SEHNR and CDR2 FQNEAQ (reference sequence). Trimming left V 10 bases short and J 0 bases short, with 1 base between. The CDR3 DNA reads TGTGCCACCTCCTACAATGAGCAGTTCTTC. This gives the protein CATSYNEQFF.

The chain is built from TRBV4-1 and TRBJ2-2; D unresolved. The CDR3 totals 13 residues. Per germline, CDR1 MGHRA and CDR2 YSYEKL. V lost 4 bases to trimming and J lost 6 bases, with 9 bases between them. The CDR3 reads CASSRARAGELFF. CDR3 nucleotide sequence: TGCGCCAGCAGCCGGGCCCGCGCCGGGGAGCTGTTTTTT.

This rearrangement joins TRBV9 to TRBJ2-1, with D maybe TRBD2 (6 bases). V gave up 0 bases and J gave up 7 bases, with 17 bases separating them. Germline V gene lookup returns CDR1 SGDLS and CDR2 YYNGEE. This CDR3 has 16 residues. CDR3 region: CASSVEGLPLGNEQFF. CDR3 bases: TGTGCCAGCAGCGTAGAGGGACTTCCTTTGGGTAATGAGCAGTTCTTC.

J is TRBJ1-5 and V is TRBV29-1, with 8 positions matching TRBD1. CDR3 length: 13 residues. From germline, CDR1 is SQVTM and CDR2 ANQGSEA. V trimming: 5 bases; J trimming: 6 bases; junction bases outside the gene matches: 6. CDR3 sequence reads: CSVPGQGGQPQHF. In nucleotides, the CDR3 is TGCAGCGTTCCAGGACAGGGAGGTCAGCCCCAGCATTTT.

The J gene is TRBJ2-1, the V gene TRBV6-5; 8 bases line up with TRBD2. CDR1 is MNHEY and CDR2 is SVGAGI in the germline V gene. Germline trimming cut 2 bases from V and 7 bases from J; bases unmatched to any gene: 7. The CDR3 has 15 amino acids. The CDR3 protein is CASSYEAGVGNEQFF. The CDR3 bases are TGTGCCAGCAGTTACGAAGCGGGAGTCGGAAATGAGCAGTTCTTC.

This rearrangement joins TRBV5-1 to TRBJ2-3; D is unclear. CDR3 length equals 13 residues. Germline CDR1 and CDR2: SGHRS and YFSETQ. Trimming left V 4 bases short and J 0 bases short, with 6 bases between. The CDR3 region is CASSPGSTDTQYF. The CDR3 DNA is TGCGCCAGCAGCCCGGGTAGCACAGATACGCAGTATTTT.

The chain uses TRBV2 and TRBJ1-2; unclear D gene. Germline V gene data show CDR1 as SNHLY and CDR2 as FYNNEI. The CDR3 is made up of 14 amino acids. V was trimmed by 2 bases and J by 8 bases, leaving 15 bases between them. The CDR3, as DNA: TGTGCCAGCAGTGAATCTGGACCTGAGGGAGGCTACACCTTC. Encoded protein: CASSESGPEGGYTF.

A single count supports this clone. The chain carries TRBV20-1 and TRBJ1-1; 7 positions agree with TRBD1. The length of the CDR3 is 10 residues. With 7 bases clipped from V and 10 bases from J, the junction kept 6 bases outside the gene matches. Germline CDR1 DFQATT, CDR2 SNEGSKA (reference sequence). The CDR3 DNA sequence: TGCAGTGGAGGGGGCGGTGGAGCTTTCTTT. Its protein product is CSGGGGGAFF.

The DNA of the CDR3 is TGCAGCGTTGAAGATCCGGCCGTTAATGAAAAACTGTTTTTT. Protein sequence: CSVEDPAVNEKLFF. The chain joins TRBV29-1 to TRBJ1-4; D remains ambiguous. The CDR3 is 14 residues long. Germline-derived CDR1 and CDR2 are SQVTM and ANQGSEA. V was cut by 0 bases and J by 4 bases, with 9 bases left in between. Filled out from reference TRBV29-1 and TRBJ1-4, the complete variable domain reads SAVISQKPSRDICQRGTSLTIQCQVDSQVTMMFWYRQQPGQSLTLIATANQGSEATYESGFVIDKFPISRPNLTFSTLTVSNMSPEDSSIYLCSVEDPAVNEKLFFGSGTQLSVL.